This is a list of T cell receptor beta chains from one sample in a study of identical twins. TCRdb reprocessed the 5' RACE reads with MiXCR, giving one entry per CDR3 protein. The sample holds some 730,000 distinct CDR3 sequences, about 20% seen once. The same data also went into a second study, on T cells expressing NK-cell markers.

The sample consisted of PBMCs. These receptors were obtained from a woman aged 18 to 35 in good health. Each CDR3 is given with its conserved first and last residue. Fields, in order: V gene, J gene, clone size, D gene, CDR3 protein, CDR3 DNA. The D gene is left open where the match is weak. The size field is filled for only some rows; it gives once, few, many or a size class.

>TRBV10-3|TRBJ2-3|few|NA
CAISTRGDTQYF
TGTGCCATCAGTACTCGTGGAGATACGCAGTATTTT
>TRBV6-1|TRBJ1-1|NA|NA
CASRRGVSTEAFF
TGTGCCAGCAGACGTGGGGTATCGACTGAAGCTTTCTTT
>TRBV5-1|TRBJ2-5|few|NA
CASSLHPFDQETQYF
TGCGCCAGCAGCTTACACCCGTTTGACCAAGAGACCCAGTACTTC
>TRBV11-2|TRBJ1-1|few|NA
CASSLMGRPNTEAFF
TGTGCCAGCAGCTTAATGGGCAGGCCGAACACTGAAGCTTTCTTT
>TRBV29-1|TRBJ2-1|few|NA
CSPRRAGTYNEQFF
TGCAGCCCTCGTAGGGCGGGGACCTACAATGAGCAGTTCTTC
>TRBV20-1|TRBJ2-1|few|NA
CSAREVGVGFAGTDYF
TGCAGTGCTAGAGAGGTTGGGGTCGGTTTCGCGGGGACCGATTACTTC
>TRBV5-1|TRBJ1-1|NA|NA
CASEGSNTEAFF
TGCGCCAGCGAGGGATCAAACACTGAAGCTTTCTTT
>TRBV2|TRBJ1-4|few|NA
CASSEADRRWEKLFF
TGTGCCAGCAGTGAAGCGGACCGGCGTTGGGAAAAACTGTTTTTT
>TRBV5-1|TRBJ1-1|once|NA
CASSLEPSTGFEAFF
TGCGCCAGCAGCTTGGAACCCTCCACAGGGTTCGAAGCTTTCTTT
>TRBV4-3|TRBJ2-3|NA|TRBD1
CASSQRTGWTDTQYF
TGCGCCAGCAGCCAACGGACAGGGTGGACAGATACGCAGTATTTT
>TRBV12-3/TRBV12-4|TRBJ2-7|NA|NA
CASSFQSTYEQYF
TGTGCCAGCAGTTTTCAGTCAACCTACGAGCAGTACTTC
>TRBV12-3/TRBV12-4|TRBJ1-1|NA|NA
CASIRFNTEAFF
TGTGCCAGCATCCGCTTTAACACTGAAGCTTTCTTT
>TRBV10-2|TRBJ1-1|few|NA
CASSEYPDTEAFF
TGCGCCAGCAGCGAGTACCCAGACACTGAAGCTTTCTTT
>TRBV10-3|TRBJ2-7|few|NA
CAIRTAIQRSGTGSYEQYF
TGTGCCATCAGAACCGCAATACAACGTTCCGGGACGGGGTCCTACGAGCAGTACTTC
>TRBV2|TRBJ2-7|NA|NA
CASSEGRGNYEQYF
TGTGCCAGCAGTGAAGGCCGGGGCAACTACGAGCAGTACTTC
>TRBV29-1|TRBJ2-1|NA|NA
CSVAAEYEQFF
TGCAGCGTTGCGGCGGAATATGAGCAGTTCTTC
>TRBV15|TRBJ2-3|NA|TRBD1
CATSRKQGAGEDTQYF
TGTGCCACCAGCAGAAAACAGGGGGCAGGGGAAGATACGCAGTATTTT
>TRBV7-2|TRBJ2-4|few|NA
CASRLHDIQYF
TGTGCCAGCAGGTTACATGACATTCAGTACTTC
>TRBV6-5|TRBJ2-1|many|NA
CASSYKFGSYNEQFF
TGTGCCAGCAGTTATAAATTCGGCAGTTACAATGAGCAGTTCTTC
>TRBV27|TRBJ2-1|NA|NA
CASIAPFNEQFF
TGTGCCAGCATTGCCCCGTTTAATGAGCAGTTCTTC
>TRBV12-3/TRBV12-4|TRBJ1-1|few|TRBD1
CASRMTGGNTEAFF
TGTGCCAGCCGAATGACAGGGGGGAACACTGAAGCTTTCTTT
>TRBV12-3/TRBV12-4|TRBJ1-5|NA|NA
CASSRRRDSNQPQHF
TGTGCCAGCAGTCGGAGAAGGGATAGCAATCAGCCCCAGCATTTT
>TRBV4-3|TRBJ2-1|few|NA
CASSQVFSPNNEQFF
TGCGCCAGCAGCCAAGTTTTCAGCCCGAACAATGAGCAGTTCTTC
>TRBV9|TRBJ1-2|NA|NA
CASSSHRVDYGYTF
TGTGCCAGCAGCAGCCACAGGGTAGACTATGGCTACACCTTC
>TRBV7-9|TRBJ2-7|many|NA
CASRLSTSEQYF
TGTGCCAGCAGATTAAGCACTAGCGAGCAGTACTTC
>TRBV7-9|TRBJ2-7|few|NA
CASSLVVTGPYEQYF
TGTGCCAGCAGCTTAGTGGTGACGGGGCCCTACGAGCAGTACTTC
>TRBV13|TRBJ2-3|few|NA
CASSLPGRADTQYF
TGTGCCAGCAGCTTACCGGGGAGAGCGGATACGCAGTATTTT
>TRBV5-1|TRBJ2-3|NA|TRBD2
CASTPDGTSITDTQYF
TGCGCCAGCACCCCGGATGGGACTAGTATCACAGATACGCAGTATTTT
>TRBV20-1|TRBJ2-7|few|NA
CSARTSSGYEQYF
TGCAGTGCTCGTACTAGCTCCGGTTACGAGCAGTACTTC
>TRBV20-1|TRBJ2-3|NA|TRBD2
CSARSGLALQIDTQYF
TGCAGTGCTAGATCTGGACTAGCGCTACAAATAGATACGCAGTATTTT
>TRBV5-1|TRBJ2-1|NA|TRBD1
CASSLDQGASYNEQFF
TGCGCCAGCAGCTTGGATCAGGGGGCAAGCTACAATGAGCAGTTCTTC